The 11 T cell receptor beta chains listed next were all sequenced from one sample in a study of breast tumors, draining lymph nodes, adjacent tissues. Breast cancer patients provided tissue from their axillary draining lymph nodes. TCRdb itself ran the multiplex PCR reads through MiXCR, one entry per CDR3 protein. The sample comprises about 120,000 distinct CDR3 sequences, 15% to 20% of which are singletons, and about 3.7% rests with the top ten. Input material: axillary lymph node tissue. These receptors all come from a female donor with breast cancer. Some clones in this sample may be carry-over from other donors' samples.

The V and J genes are TRBV28 and TRBJ2-7; 8 nucleotides align to TRBD1. This CDR3 spans 14 amino acids. V lost 2 bases and J lost 0; bases outside the gene matches: 0. Germline V gene lookup returns CDR1 MDHEN and CDR2 SYDVKM. The DNA of the CDR3 is TGTGCCAGCAGTTTACAGGGGGCCTCCTACGAGCAGTACTTC. Protein sequence: CASSLQGASYEQYF.

This clonotype has a single count. V gene TRBV28 combines with J gene TRBJ2-5, with 14 bases aligning to TRBD2. This CDR3 region has 15 residues. CDR1 is MDHEN, CDR2 SYDVKM, per germline. V lost 5 bases and J lost 4; bases outside the gene matches: 3. In nucleotides, the CDR3 is TGTGCCAGCAGTGGGGGACTAGCGGGAGTAGAGACCCAGTACTTC. Translating it yields CASSGGLAGVETQYF.

This clonotype has just one count. The CDR3 end shows no conserved phenylalanine or tryptophan, and so a read error is likely. The chain links TRBV11-3 to TRBJ2-1; 10 bases are a match to TRBD2. This CDR3 has 14 residues. Trimming took 6 bases from V and 9 from J; bases not matched to a gene: 8. Germline CDR1 is SGHNT and CDR2 is YENEEA. CDR3 sequence: CASSPASGSSEQFL. CDR3 DNA sequence: TGTGCCAGCAGTCCGGCTAGCGGGAGTTCTGAGCAGTTCCTC.

A note on this clonotype: At one of its ends the junction is not consistent with the germline gene, which may arise from a read error. This sequence joins TRBV24-1 and TRBJ2-1, with TRBD2 matching 12 bases. The CDR3 runs 17 residues. In germline, CDR1 is KGHDR, CDR2 SFDVKD. The CDR3 sequence: CTTSGTSGLSSYNEQFF. The DNA for the CDR3 is TGCACCACCAGCGGGACTAGCGGGTTGAGCTCCTACAATGAGCAGTTCTTC.

This clonotype was picked up many times. This chain connects TRBV25-1 to TRBJ2-1; no firm D call. Germline V gene lookup returns CDR1 MGHDK and CDR2 SYGVNS. This CDR3 has 13 residues. V was trimmed by 3 bases and J by 6 bases, leaving 9 bases between them. CDR3 residues: CASSDRAPNEQFF. CDR3 DNA: TGTGCCAGCAGTGATAGGGCTCCCAATGAGCAGTTCTTC.

This clonotype was detected a few times. Possible read error: a much larger clone is one base away. V and J are TRBV5-1 and TRBJ2-7; TRBD1 or TRBD2 may be the D gene (6 bases each). Germline V lookup: CDR1 SGHRS, CDR2 YFSETQ. The germline V and J ends were trimmed by 4 bases and 3 bases, with 14 bases remaining between them. The CDR3 consists of 14 residues. This CDR3 is CASSLGGIGYEQYF. DNA for the CDR3: TGCGCCAGCAGCCTGGGGGGCATTGGCTACGAGCAGTACTTC.

The sample holds many counts of this clonotype. The chain employs TRBV2 and TRBJ2-1; TRBD1 matches at 9 bases. This CDR3 is built from 13 residues. CDR1 and CDR2 from the germline V gene are SNHLY and FYNNEI. V shed 7 bases and J 5 bases; nucleotides not matched to a gene: 3. CDR3 amino acids: CASMGQGDNEQFF. The CDR3 coding sequence is TGTGCCAGCATGGGACAGGGAGACAATGAGCAGTTCTTC.

The chain joins TRBV3-1 to TRBJ2-3; TRBD2 matches 12 bases. Germline-derived CDR1 and CDR2 are LGHDT and YNNKEL (reference sequence). V trimming: 2 bases; J trimming: 2 bases; junction bases outside the gene matches: 2. This CDR3 spans 16 amino acids. The CDR3 loop is CASSQLAGGLTDTQYF. The CDR3 bases are TGTGCCAGCAGCCAACTAGCGGGGGGGCTCACAGATACGCAGTATTTT.

CDR3 DNA: TGTGCCAGCAGCCATGGACGGATTAATGAAAAACTGTTTTTT. Translation gives CASSHGRINEKLFF. This chain links TRBV3-1 with TRBJ1-4; no firm D call. V lost 3 bases to trimming and J lost 4 bases, with 9 bases between them. The CDR3 is 14 amino acids. CDR1 is LGHDT, CDR2 YNNKEL, per germline (reference sequence).

As regards this clonotype: Its ends do not fully match the called genes, so a read error is possible. The chain uses TRBV6-4 and TRBJ1-5; D is ambiguous. CDR3 length: 13 amino acids. Germline CDR1 reads MRHNA; CDR2 reads SNTAGT. CDR3 DNA: TGTGCCTGCAGTTTCCTCCGGGCCCCGCGCCAGCATTTT. Encoded protein: CACSFLRAPRQHF.

This clonotype showed up many times. The chain joins TRBV7-9 to TRBJ2-7; D not certain. CDR1 SEHNR and CDR2 FQNEAQ come from the germline V gene (reference sequence). Trimming stripped 5 bases from V and 3 bases from J, with 8 bases between. This CDR3 has 12 residues. CDR3 in DNA: TGTGCCAGCAGCCCAGACAACTACGAGCAGTACTTC. This gives the protein CASSPDNYEQYF.